Shown below are 17 T cell receptor beta chains from a single sample sequenced in a study of blood T cell repertoires in COVID-19. Only in-frame clones appear in the TCRdb table, and some are missing; sequencing was by immunoSEQ multiplex PCR. Counted here are 9,500 to 13,000 clones, approximately 89% occurring once; the ten biggest clones make up roughly 9.8%. Input material: peripheral blood. The receptor source for this set is a human donor in a cohort sampled during active COVID-19.

This CDR3 is CATSAGGVGYTF. The CDR3 nucleotides are TGTGCCACCAGTGCTGGAGGAGTAGGCTACACCTTC. The chain carries TRBV24-1 and TRBJ1-2; D is uncertain. There are 12 residues in the CDR3. CDR1 and CDR2 (germline): KGHDR, SFDVKD. The V end lost 5 bases, the J end lost 8 bases, and 11 bases lay between the germline ends.

The V gene is TRBV5-5, the J gene TRBJ1-5; D perhaps matches TRBD1 (6 bases). The CDR3 length is 16 residues. Trimming took off 3 bases at V and 0 bases at J, with 13 bases between the two ends. CDR1 and CDR2 (germline): SGHKS, YYEKEE (reference sequence). The chain's CDR3 is CASSSMTGYSNQPQHF. The CDR3 DNA is TGTGCCAGCAGCTCCATGACAGGTTATAGCAATCAGCCCCAGCATTTT.

This rearrangement joins TRBV4-3 to TRBJ2-7, with 8 positions matching TRBD1. The CDR3 runs to 16 residues. Germline CDR1 is LGHNA and CDR2 is YSLEER. V was pared by 0 bases and J by 0 bases, with 4 bases of the junction left unmatched. The CDR3 bases are TGCGCCAGCAGCCAAGATTACAGGGGGAGCTCCTACGAGCAGTACTTC. It translates to CASSQDYRGSSYEQYF.

This sequence joins TRBV18 and TRBJ2-3; no clear D gene. The CDR3 spans 11 residues. CDR1 and CDR2 (germline): KGHSH, LQKENI. Between the trimmed V and J ends, which lost 2 bases and 6 bases, there was a span of 3 bases. CDR3 amino acids: CASSPSDTQYF. The CDR3 coding sequence is TGTGCCAGCTCACCATCGGATACGCAGTATTTT.

V and J are TRBV4-1 and TRBJ2-7, with 9 positions matching TRBD2. CDR3 size: 15 residues. J gave up 2 bases and V 3 bases, and 5 bases lay outside the gene matches. The germline V gene has CDR1 MGHRA and CDR2 YSYEKL. The chain's CDR3 is CASSQISGGTYEQYF. CDR3 in DNA: TGCGCCAGCAGCCAGATTAGCGGGGGAACCTACGAGCAGTACTTC.

V and J are TRBV4-1 and TRBJ2-2, with 9 positions matching TRBD2. Trimming at V came to 8 bases and at J to 7 bases, leaving 14 bases not matched to a gene. The V gene's germline CDR1 is MGHRA and CDR2 YSYEKL. The CDR3 loop spans 16 amino acids. The CDR3 here is CASSQQERGGGGELFF. The CDR3 bases are TGCGCCAGCTCCCAACAGGAACGCGGGGGGGGCGGGGAGCTGTTTTTT.

In its sample, this clone is medium-sized. The rearrangement links TRBV18 to TRBJ2-7, with 9 nucleotides matching TRBD1. Germline V gene data show CDR1 as KGHSH and CDR2 as LQKENI. V lost 4 bases and J lost 2; bases outside the gene matches: 9. This CDR3 is built from 16 residues. CDR3 loop: CASSRLTGGKTYEQYF. The CDR3 DNA sequence: TGTGCCAGCTCACGACTAACAGGGGGCAAGACCTACGAGCAGTACTTC.

V usage is TRBV5-4 and J usage is TRBJ1-2, with D uncertain. The V gene's germline CDR1 is SGHNT and CDR2 YYREEE (reference sequence). The CDR3 is 14 amino acids. The V end was cut by 0 bases, the J end by 3 bases, with 9 bases between. CDR3 DNA: TGTGCCAGCAGCTTGGTAGGAGGGCACTATGGCTACACCTTC. Translation gives CASSLVGGHYGYTF.

The V call is TRBV6-2 or TRBV6-3, the J call TRBJ2-3; 12 positions agree with TRBD2. The CDR3 is made up of 18 amino acids. Germline V CDR1 and CDR2: MNHEY, SVGEGT. Losses at the gene ends were 0 bases for V and 2 bases for J; bases not matched to a gene: 6. In nucleotides, the CDR3 is TGTGCCAGCAGTTACTCGCGTCTAGCGGGGGGGCCCACAGATACGCAGTATTTT. Protein sequence: CASSYSRLAGGPTDTQYF.

This clone was recorded only once. The chain combines TRBV10-3 with TRBJ2-5, with D perhaps TRBD1 (6 bases). The CDR3 is 13 amino acids. Germline CDR1 ENHRY, CDR2 SYGVKD. V lost 6 bases to trimming and J lost 5 bases, with 13 bases between them. In DNA, the CDR3 is TGTGCCATCAGAAAAGACAGGAGTGAGACCCAGTACTTC. The encoded protein is CAIRKDRSETQYF.

The chain links TRBV15 to TRBJ2-6; D remains unclear. Germline CDR1 reads LNHNV; CDR2 reads YYDKDF (reference sequence). This CDR3 is built from 15 residues. V was cut by 0 bases and J by 1 base, with 4 bases left in between. Here the CDR3 reads CATSRDRSGANVLTF. The CDR3 bases are TGTGCCACCAGCAGAGACAGGTCTGGGGCCAACGTCCTGACTTTC.

This chain joins TRBV7-2 and TRBJ2-2; D call uncertain. With 1 base removed from V and 3 bases from J, the gap between germline ends came to 3 bases. The CDR3 is 13 amino acids. In germline, CDR1 is SGHTA, CDR2 FQGNSA. CDR3 amino acids: CASSLVDTGELFF. DNA for the CDR3: TGTGCCAGCAGCTTAGTAGACACCGGGGAGCTGTTTTTT.

This clone occurred a few times. The genes are TRBV5-5 and TRBJ1-2; 8 nucleotides agree with TRBD1. With V trimmed by 1 base and J by 4 bases, 6 bases remained unmatched. Looked up from germline, CDR1 is SGHKS and CDR2 is YYEKEE (reference sequence). The CDR3 is 15 amino acids. The CDR3 loop reads CASSLRQGAFYGYTF. The CDR3 DNA reads as TGTGCCAGCAGCTTGAGGCAGGGGGCTTTCTATGGCTACACCTTC.

V and J are TRBV6-4 and TRBJ1-6; 9 bases map to TRBD1. Trimming at V came to 0 bases and at J to 9 bases, leaving 15 bases not matched to a gene. From germline, CDR1 is MRHNA and CDR2 SNTAGT. The CDR3 runs 19 residues. In nucleotides, the CDR3 is TGTGCCAGCAGTGACTCGGGACAGGGACCCCGTTGGTTGGTTTCACCCCTCCACTTT. Protein sequence: CASSDSGQGPRWLVSPLHF.

The genes are TRBV6-5 and TRBJ1-2, with D possibly being TRBD1 (5 bases). Trimming took 8 bases from V and 13 from J, leaving 23 bases between them. The CDR3 length is 13 residues. Germline V gene lookup returns CDR1 MNHEY and CDR2 SVGAGI. CDR3 bases: TGTGCCAGCTCGTTACGGGGGAAAGAACCTCCCACCTTC. The encoded protein is CASSLRGKEPPTF.

The rearrangement joins TRBV19 to TRBJ1-1; TRBD1 is a possible D gene (5 bases). The germline V and J ends were trimmed by 5 bases and 5 bases, with 12 bases remaining between them. The CDR3 runs to 13 residues. In germline, CDR1 is LNHDA, CDR2 SQIVND (reference sequence). The DNA of the CDR3 is TGTGCCAGTAGTGTAACCGGGGGAACTGAAGCTTTCTTT. It yields the protein CASSVTGGTEAFF.

This chain uses TRBV6-5 with TRBJ1-5; D is possibly TRBD1 (5 bases). The length of the CDR3 is 15 residues. In germline, CDR1 is MNHEY, CDR2 SVGAGI. Trimming shortened V by 3 bases and J by 11 bases, and 20 bases separated the two germline ends. The CDR3 coding sequence is TGTGCCAGCAGTTATTTCGGGGGTTTGGTTGGGACCCAGCATTTT. It specifies CASSYFGGLVGTQHF.